Below, 3 T cell receptor beta chains from the same sample are listed, as sequenced in a study of cytomegalovirus exposure and HLA in healthy donors. The PCR employed 60 Vbeta primers together with 13 Jbeta primers. The method was immunoSEQ multiplex PCR; TCRdb's version includes in-frame clones alone and lacks a portion of them. The table has over 150,000 clones, roughly 80% seen once. Sequencing was carried out using PBMCs. Source of these receptors: a young man in good health and CMV-seropositive.

The chain couples TRBV30 to TRBJ1-2; TRBD1 matches 8 bases. CDR3 length: 14 amino acids. V was clipped by 2 bases and J by 8 bases; unmatched bases: 10. Germline V CDR1 and CDR2: GTSNPN, SVGIG (reference sequence). Here the CDR3 DNA reads TGTGCCTGGAGTCGTGGGCAGGGGGCACGAGGCTACACCTTC. It specifies CAWSRGQGARGYTF. Variable domain in full (rest from reference TRBV30 and TRBJ1-2): SQTIHQWPATLVQPVGSPLSLECTVEGTSNPNLYWYRQAAGRGLQLLFYSVGIGQISSEVPQNLSASRPQDRQFILSSKKLLLSDSGFYLCAWSRGQGARGYTFGSGTRLTVV.

The rearrangement links TRBV5-6 to TRBJ1-1; weak D call: TRBD1 (5 bases). The CDR3 sequence is 12 residues long. CDR1 and CDR2 from the germline V gene are SGHDT and YYEEEE. V dropped 0 bases and J dropped 5 bases, with 5 bases sitting between them. DNA of the CDR3: TGTGCCAGCAGCTTGGAGGGGACTGAAGCTTTCTTT. It codes for CASSLEGTEAFF.

The genes are TRBV30 and TRBJ2-1; possibly TRBD2 for D (5 bases). V dropped 4 bases and J dropped 0 bases, with 7 bases sitting between them. Germline V CDR1 and CDR2: GTSNPN, SVGIG (reference sequence). The CDR3 is 13 residues long. The CDR3 loop reads CAWMRASYNEQFF. The DNA for the CDR3 is TGTGCCTGGATGCGGGCCTCCTACAATGAGCAGTTCTTC.